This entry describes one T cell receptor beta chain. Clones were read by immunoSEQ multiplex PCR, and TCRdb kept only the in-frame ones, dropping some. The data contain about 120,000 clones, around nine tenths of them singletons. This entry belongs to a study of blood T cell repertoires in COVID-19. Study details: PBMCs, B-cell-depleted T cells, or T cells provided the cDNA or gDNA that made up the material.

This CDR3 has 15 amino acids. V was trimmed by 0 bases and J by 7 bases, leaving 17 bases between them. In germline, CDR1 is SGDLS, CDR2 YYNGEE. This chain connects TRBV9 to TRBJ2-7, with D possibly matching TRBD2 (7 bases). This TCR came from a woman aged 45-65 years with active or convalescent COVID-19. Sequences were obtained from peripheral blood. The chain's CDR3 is CASSVAAGASWEQYF. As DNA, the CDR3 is TGTGCCAGCAGCGTAGCTGCGGGGGCGAGCTGGGAGCAGTACTTC. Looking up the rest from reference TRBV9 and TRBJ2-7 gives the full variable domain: DSGVTQTPKHLITATGQRVTLRCSPRSGDLSVYWYQQSLDQGLQFLIQYYNGEERAKGNILERFSAQQFPDLHSELNLSSLELGDSALYFCASSVAAGASWEQYFGPGTRLTVT.